The 2 T cell receptor beta chains below all came from one sample that was sequenced in a study of blood T cell repertoires in COVID-19. Profiling relied on immunoSEQ multiplex PCR, and the TCRdb table lists in-frame clones only, not all of them. The sample gives 200,000 to 250,000 clones, about 85% of which show up once; about 20% is in the top ten. Input material: peripheral blood. The source is a man younger than 40 with active or convalescent COVID-19.

The chain has TRBV7-3 and TRBJ2-1; 7 bases line up with TRBD2. The CDR3 contains 15 residues. V was pared by 1 base and J by 7 bases, with 7 bases of the junction left unmatched. Germline CDR1 reads SGHTA; CDR2 reads FQGTGA. CDR3 nucleotides: TGTGCCAGCAGCTTAATGGCGGGAGTAGGGAATGAGCAGTTCTTC. It specifies CASSLMAGVGNEQFF.

The chain couples TRBV4-3 to TRBJ1-2; 8 positions agree with TRBD1. The junction had 4 bases not matched to a gene; V was cut back by 4 bases and J by 0 bases. Germline-derived CDR1 and CDR2 are LGHNA and YSLEER. The CDR3 extends over 15 amino acids. Written as DNA, the CDR3 is TGCGCCAGCAGCCCCGGACAGGGCCCTAACTATGGCTACACCTTC. Translation: CASSPGQGPNYGYTF.